Below are 11 T cell receptor beta chains sequenced from a single sample in a study of CD8 T cells in ankylosing spondylitis. MiXCR, run by TCRdb on the 5' RACE reads, gives a single entry per CDR3 protein. The repertoire holds some 90,000 distinct CDR3 sequences, with 25% to 35% as singletons. The sample was blood, either unsorted or a sorted T cell fraction (not recorded which). The receptors originated from a male donor with ankylosing spondylitis or in good health (not recorded which).

This clonotype appeared a few times. The chain combines TRBV12-3 or TRBV12-4 with TRBJ2-5; TRBD1 matches 12 bases. Trimming took 5 bases from V and 6 from J; bases not matched to a gene: 7. CDR3 length: 15 amino acids. The CDR3 loop reads CASSLGGDRGQTQYF. For the CDR3, the DNA is TGTGCCAGCAGTCTAGGCGGGGACAGGGGGCAGACCCAGTACTTC.

The chain recombines TRBV5-1 with TRBJ2-7; no clear D gene. Trimming took 0 bases from V and 2 from J, leaving 6 bases between them. CDR3 length: 13 residues. CDR1 and CDR2 from the germline V gene are SGHRS and YFSETQ. The CDR3 region has the DNA TGCGCCAGCAGCTTGGCAGTAACCTACGAGCAGTACTTC. This gives the protein CASSLAVTYEQYF.

This clonotype was seen a few times. The chain joins TRBV29-1 to TRBJ2-3; D unresolved. In germline, CDR1 is SQVTM, CDR2 ANQGSEA. V gave up 7 bases and J gave up 6 bases, with 14 bases separating them. The CDR3 spans 12 residues. CDR3 sequence (DNA): TGCAGCGCAACTGGTGGGTCTGATACGCAGTATTTT. This gives the protein CSATGGSDTQYF.

The chain uses TRBV20-1 and TRBJ2-1; 12 bases are a match to TRBD2. Germline V CDR1 and CDR2: DFQATT, SNEGSKA (reference sequence). The CDR3 extends over 16 amino acids. Losses at the gene ends were 3 bases for V and 6 bases for J; bases not matched to a gene: 9. CDR3 protein: CSARETSGRPLNEQFF. The DNA for the CDR3 is TGCAGTGCTAGGGAGACTAGCGGGAGACCCCTCAATGAGCAGTTCTTC.

This chain's CDR3 is CASSQDFHEQYF. For the CDR3, the DNA is TGTGCCAGCAGCCAAGATTTCCACGAGCAGTACTTC. The chain couples TRBV3-1 to TRBJ2-7, with D unclear. The V gene's germline CDR1 is LGHDT and CDR2 YNNKEL (reference sequence). The CDR3 length is 12 residues. Deletions cut 0 bases from V and 5 bases from J, with 5 bases between.

V and J are TRBV6-6 and TRBJ1-5; perhaps TRBD1 as D (5 bases). Trimming took off 2 bases at V and 5 bases at J, with 7 bases between the two ends. The CDR3 covers 13 residues. Germline V gene data show CDR1 as MNHNY and CDR2 as SVGAGI (reference sequence). The CDR3 nucleotides read TGTGCCAGCAGTTACGACAGTTATCAGCCCCAGCATTTT. It codes for CASSYDSYQPQHF.

The V call is TRBV20-1, the J call TRBJ1-2; TRBD1 is a possible D gene (6 bases). This CDR3 region has 15 residues. V dropped 2 bases and J dropped 2 bases, with 15 bases sitting between them. CDR1 is DFQATT and CDR2 is SNEGSKA in the germline V gene (reference sequence). The CDR3 loop is CSARRGGGRNYGYTF. The CDR3 coding sequence is TGCAGTGCTAGAAGGGGGGGGGGCCGAAACTATGGCTACACCTTC.

The sample holds a few counts of this clonotype. At one boundary the junction diverges from the germline segment, which might be a read error. V usage is TRBV20-1 and J usage is TRBJ2-7; TRBD1 or TRBD2 may be the D gene (6 bases each). The CDR3 runs to 15 residues. Germline lookup yields CDR1 DFQATT and CDR2 SNEGSKA (reference sequence). CDR3 sequence: CSAGDAGRRGLEQYF. CDR3 DNA: TGCAGTGCTGGAGACGCGGGACGCCGGGGGCTCGAGCAGTACTTC.

In this sample, this clonotype turned up many times. The chain employs TRBV6-5 and TRBJ2-3; 7 positions match TRBD1. Germline V lookup: CDR1 MNHEY, CDR2 SVGAGI. This CDR3 is built from 15 residues. V lost 4 bases and J lost 6; bases outside the gene matches: 10. The CDR3 is CASSSETGSPDTQYF. CDR3 sequence (DNA): TGTGCCAGCAGTTCGGAGACAGGGTCCCCGGATACGCAGTATTTT.

The chain recombines TRBV7-2 with TRBJ1-5; D uncertain. The germline V and J ends were trimmed by 2 bases and 0 bases, with 8 bases remaining between them. The CDR3 runs to 15 residues. The V gene's germline CDR1 is SGHTA and CDR2 FQGNSA. The CDR3 loop reads CASSLMDYSNQPQHF. DNA of the CDR3: TGTGCCAGCAGCTTAATGGATTATAGCAATCAGCCCCAGCATTTT. The variable domain in full, completed from reference TRBV7-2 and TRBJ1-5, reads GAGVSQSPSNKVTEKGKDVELRCDPISGHTALYWYRQSLGQGLEFLIYFQGNSAPDKSGLPSDRFSAERTGGSVSTLTIQRTQQEDSAVYLCASSLMDYSNQPQHFGDGTRLSIL.

This clonotype was found a few times. The rearrangement uses TRBV3-1 and TRBJ2-5, with D possibly being TRBD1 or TRBD2 (6 bases each). V was clipped by 4 bases and J by 0 bases, with 18 bases between them. In germline, CDR1 is LGHDT, CDR2 YNNKEL (reference sequence). The CDR3 length is 17 residues. CDR3 protein: CASSLWGADEYQETQYF. CDR3 coding DNA: TGTGCCAGCAGCCTCTGGGGGGCGGACGAGTACCAAGAGACCCAGTACTTC.